This T cell receptor (beta chain) was recorded in a study of T cell responses to AZD1222 COVID-19 vaccine. This clone was counted only a few times. Antigen: not known. Per germline, CDR1 SGHTA and CDR2 FQGNSA. V dropped 4 bases and J dropped 4 bases, with 16 bases sitting between them. There are 16 residues in the CDR3. General study findings and limits: As reported, nearly half of all spike-specific TCRs target variant regions that are unmutated. An increase in Spike-specific TCR breadth and depth was observed after two AZD1222 doses.

Profiling relied on immunoSEQ multiplex PCR, and the TCRdb table lists in-frame clones only, not all of them. The sample shows 100,000 or so clones, over 75% of them seen only once. V and J are TRBV7-2 and TRBJ1-4; D is undetermined. The TCR originated in an adult in good health. This sample comprised peripheral blood, obtained on day 0 of AZD1222 vaccination. The CDR3 DNA sequence: TGTGCCAGCAGCTCCGCGCTCGTGGGAATTAATGAAAAACTGTTTTTT. This codes for CASSSALVGINEKLFF.